This TCR beta chain was recovered during a study of blood T cell repertoires in COVID-19. For the study at large: T cells, B-cell-depleted T cells, or PBMCs supplied cDNA or gDNA.

The germline gives CDR1 SNHLY, CDR2 FYNNEI. V shed 4 bases and J shed 5 bases, with 14 bases lying between them. The CDR3 sequence is 14 residues long. Repertoires were generated with immunoSEQ multiplex PCR, while TCRdb's copy carries only in-frame clones and drops some. This sample has 190,000 or so clones, with 90% found just once. Source material: peripheral blood. The chain has TRBV2 and TRBJ1-2, with a weak D call TRBD1 (6 bases). The sequence derives from a man aged 50-59 years with acute or convalescent COVID-19. In nucleotides, the CDR3 is TGTGCCAGCAGTGTACGGACAGCCTTTTATGGCTACACCTTC. Translated, it gives CASSVRTAFYGYTF.